This TCR beta chain is from a study of CD8+CD57+ T cells in acquired aplastic anemia. Across the study: DNA from sorted CD4+ and CD8+ cells averaged roughly 3.4 ug. Study conclusions and caveats: Researchers reported that CD8+ Simpson's diversity was not significantly different in patients versus controls. In common between the patients and the controls were twenty-nine CD8+ CDR3 sequences.

A remark on this clonotype: Its matching antigen is unknown.

An expansion of CD8+CD57+ cells by flow cytometry had been shown in patients chosen for sequencing. Each patient gave a blood sample that was collected before any therapy had been received. The study profiled TCR beta VDJ and CDR3 using genomic DNA as template. TCRdb used MiXCR to reprocess the reads, holding one entry per CDR3 protein. The table records 120,000 or so distinct CDR3 sequences, about 40% of them present only once. Sequencing was done on a sample of sorted CD4+, CD8+, or CD8+CD57+ T cells (not recorded which) from PBMCs. The TCR sequence derives from a human donor with aplastic anemia.

In DNA form, the CDR3 reads TGTGCCATCAGTGGAAGGACAGGGCTGATGGGCTACACCTTC. Translated, it gives CAISGRTGLMGYTF. This chain joins TRBV10-3 and TRBJ1-2; 8 bases line up with TRBD1. Trimming cost V 4 bases and J 8 bases; bases outside gene matches: 9. The V gene's germline CDR1 is ENHRY and CDR2 SYGVKD. The CDR3 totals 14 residues.